Below are 27 T cell receptor beta chains sequenced from a single sample in a study of human T cells and chemical hapten exposure. TCRdb itself ran the RACE reads through MiXCR, one entry per CDR3 protein. The data hold 35,000 to 50,000 distinct CDR3 sequences, with approximately 13% observed a single time. Time point: pre-sensitization, week 0. Treatment in this sample: therapeutic diphenylcyclopropenone sensitization with weekly scalp DPC. The sample in question was whole blood, obtained in connection with sensitization to the hapten diphenylcyclopropenone (DPC). The receptors derive from a woman younger than 45 with alopecia areata. Some clones in this sample may be carry-over from other donors' samples.

This clonotype appeared many times. This chain uses TRBV28 with TRBJ2-7; D unclear. Trimming cost V 8 bases and J 0 bases, with 11 bases left between them. The CDR3 is 13 residues long. CDR1 is MDHEN, CDR2 SYDVKM, per germline. The CDR3 reads CASYDSSSYEQYF. CDR3 sequence (DNA): TGTGCCAGCTACGACTCGAGCTCCTACGAGCAGTACTTC. Looking up the rest from reference TRBV28 and TRBJ2-7 gives the full variable domain: DVKVTQSSRYLVKRTGEKVFLECVQDMDHENMFWYRQDPGLGLRLIYFSYDVKMKEKGDIPEGYSVSREKKERFSLILESASTNQTSMYLCASYDSSSYEQYFGPGTRLTVT.

This clonotype was seen repeatedly, ten times or more. This sequence joins TRBV12-3 or TRBV12-4 and TRBJ2-3; 9 bases fit TRBD2. V dropped 6 bases and J dropped 0; count of bases not matched to a gene: 4. This CDR3 spans 15 amino acids. CDR3 sequence (DNA): TGTGCCAGCAGCCCGACTAGCGGCAGCACAGATACGCAGTATTTT. It codes for CASSPTSGSTDTQYF.

In this sample, this clonotype turned up a few times. The V call is TRBV12-3 or TRBV12-4, the J call TRBJ2-4, with a weak D call TRBD1 (6 bases). The CDR3 has 12 amino acids. V was pared by 5 bases and J by 8 bases, with 10 bases between. The CDR3 DNA follows: TGTGCCAGCAGTCACCAGGGGTACATTCAGTACTTC. Residues: CASSHQGYIQYF.

This clonotype was seen repeatedly, ten times or more. This chain connects TRBV7-3 to TRBJ2-3; perhaps TRBD1 as D (5 bases). V shed 4 bases and J shed 4 bases, with 15 bases lying between them. Germline CDR1 reads SGHTA; CDR2 reads FQGTGA. This CDR3 is built from 15 residues. The CDR3 loop reads CASSSSPLGADTQYF. CDR3 sequence (DNA): TGTGCCAGCAGCTCCTCGCCTCTAGGGGCAGATACGCAGTATTTT.

The rearrangement joins TRBV25-1 to TRBJ2-1; no clear D. The CDR3 has 11 amino acids. CDR1 and CDR2 from the germline V gene are MGHDK and SYGVNS. Trimming cost V 3 bases and J 8 bases, with 5 bases left between them. For the CDR3, the DNA is TGTGCCAGCAGTGAGAGTCATGAGCAGTTCTTC. It translates to CASSESHEQFF.

The rearrangement links TRBV5-1 to TRBJ1-1; 11 bases line up with TRBD1. The germline V gene has CDR1 SGHRS and CDR2 YFSETQ. The CDR3 has 16 residues. V shed 3 bases, J shed 0 bases, and the junction held 4 bases outside the gene matches. The chain's CDR3 is CASSSGQGALNTEAFF. The CDR3 bases are TGCGCCAGCAGCTCCGGACAGGGGGCTTTGAACACTGAAGCTTTCTTT.

This clonotype was detected many times. The chain carries TRBV7-6 and TRBJ2-1; TRBD1 or TRBD2 may be the D gene (6 bases each). Germline-derived CDR1 and CDR2 are SGHVS and FNYEAQ. This CDR3 is built from 13 residues. Trimming stripped 4 bases from V and 10 bases from J, with 14 bases between. This CDR3 reads CASSSQGGGEQFF. The CDR3 region has the DNA TGTGCCAGCAGCTCACAGGGTGGAGGGGAGCAGTTCTTC. Variable domain in full (rest from reference TRBV7-6 and TRBJ2-1): GAGVSQSPRYKVTKRGQDVALRCDPISGHVSLYWYRQALGQGPEFLTYFNYEAQQDKSGLPNDRFSAERPEGSISTLTIQRTEQRDSAMYRCASSSQGGGEQFFGPGTRLTVL.

This chain uses TRBV5-1 with TRBJ2-4; 7 bases are a match to TRBD1. This CDR3 region has 18 residues. Germline V gene lookup returns CDR1 SGHRS and CDR2 YFSETQ. V was pared by 1 base and J by 0 bases, with 10 bases of the junction left unmatched. CDR3 sequence reads: CASSLSGQELLAKNIQYF. The CDR3 nucleotides read TGCGCCAGCAGCTTGTCCGGACAGGAACTTCTAGCCAAAAACATTCAGTACTTC.

CDR3 amino acids: CASSSTSGQSSGANVLTF. The DNA for the CDR3 is TGTGCCAGCAGTTCCACTTCCGGTCAAAGCTCTGGGGCCAACGTCCTGACTTTC. The chain employs TRBV28 and TRBJ2-6, with D unresolved. Germline values: CDR1 MDHEN, CDR2 SYDVKM. Trimming shortened V by 4 bases and J by 0 bases, and 16 bases separated the two germline ends. The CDR3 runs to 18 residues.

This clonotype was recorded a few times. The chain employs TRBV18 and TRBJ2-5, with 9 bases aligning to TRBD2. Germline-derived CDR1 and CDR2 are KGHSH and LQKENI. The CDR3 runs 14 residues. The J segment lost 5 bases and the V segment lost 3 bases, leaving 4 bases of the junction unmatched. The CDR3: CASSPGTSLETQYF. DNA of the CDR3: TGTGCCAGCTCACCCGGGACTAGCCTTGAGACCCAGTACTTC.

The chain combines TRBV14 with TRBJ2-7; 11 nucleotides line up with TRBD2. J gave up 9 bases and V 4 bases, and 11 bases lay outside the gene matches. The CDR3 length is 15 residues. Germline CDR1 and CDR2: SGHDN and FVKESK. CDR3 amino acids: CASSPGTSGLRLQYF. As DNA, the CDR3 is TGTGCCAGCAGCCCAGGGACTAGCGGCCTTAGGTTGCAGTACTTC. The whole variable domain, remainder taken from reference TRBV14 and TRBJ2-7, is EAGVTQFPSHSVIEKGQTVTLRCDPISGHDNLYWYRRVMGKEIKFLLHFVKESKQDESGMPNNRFLAERTGGTYSTLKVQPAELEDSGVYFCASSPGTSGLRLQYFGPGTRLTVT.

The sample holds many counts of this clonotype. The V and J genes are TRBV28 and TRBJ2-2; TRBD2 is a possible D gene (6 bases). The V end lost 6 bases, the J end lost 6 bases, and 20 bases lay between the germline ends. The CDR3 loop spans 16 amino acids. In germline, CDR1 is MDHEN, CDR2 SYDVKM. CDR3 nucleotides: TGTGCCAGCAGCCCAACCCGGGACTCGTGGGCCGGGGAGCTGTTTTTT. Protein: CASSPTRDSWAGELFF.

CDR3 bases: TGTGCCAGCTCACCCCCACGGACAGGGGGTATCTATGGCTACACCTTC. This codes for CASSPPRTGGIYGYTF. This chain links TRBV18 with TRBJ1-2, with TRBD1 matching over 10 bases. Per the germline V gene, CDR1 is KGHSH and CDR2 is LQKENI. V lost 3 bases, J lost 4 bases, and 8 bases stayed unmatched. The CDR3 sequence is 16 residues long. Combining the CDR3 with reference TRBV18 and TRBJ1-2 gives the whole variable domain NAGVMQNPRHLVRRRGQEARLRCSPMKGHSHVYWYRQLPEEGLKFMVYLQKENIIDESGMPKERFSAEFPKEGPSILRIQQVVRGDSAAYFCASSPPRTGGIYGYTFGSGTRLTVV.

Many counts were recorded for this clonotype. This rearrangement joins TRBV27 to TRBJ2-2; D ambiguous. This CDR3 is 15 amino acids long. V lost 3 bases to trimming and J lost 3 bases, with 11 bases between them. Germline values: CDR1 MNHEY, CDR2 SMNVEV (reference sequence). The CDR3 DNA reads TGTGCCAGCAGTTTGAGCCGAACCTACACCGGGGAGCTGTTTTTT. Translating it yields CASSLSRTYTGELFF.

In its sample, this clonotype was seen many times. The germline gene is not matched at one end of the junction; a read error may be the cause. This sequence joins TRBV7-7 and TRBJ2-5, with a tentative D call TRBD2 (5 bases). CDR3 length: 14 amino acids. In germline, CDR1 is SSHAT, CDR2 FNYEAQ (reference sequence). The CDR3 region is CASSFLSDQETQYF. The DNA for the CDR3 is TGTGCTAGCAGCTTTCTTAGCGACCAAGAGACCCAGTACTTC.

This clonotype was observed many times. The chain links TRBV7-2 to TRBJ1-1, with D unclear. V was cut by 0 bases and J by 3 bases, with 8 bases left in between. The CDR3 consists of 14 residues. Germline V gene lookup returns CDR1 SGHTA and CDR2 FQGNSA. The CDR3 loop is CASSLAAHYTEAFF. DNA for the CDR3: TGTGCCAGCAGCTTAGCCGCTCACTACACTGAAGCTTTCTTT.

The rearrangement uses TRBV5-6 and TRBJ2-3, with D unclear. The CDR3 runs 14 residues. The germline V and J ends were trimmed by 2 bases and 4 bases, with 11 bases remaining between them. Looked up from germline, CDR1 is SGHDT and CDR2 is YYEEEE. Here the CDR3 DNA reads TGTGCCAGCAGCTTCTCGCCTAACGCAGATACGCAGTATTTT. Its protein product is CASSFSPNADTQYF.

In this sample, this clonotype turned up many times. The chain carries TRBV6-5 and TRBJ2-5; 9 nucleotides line up with TRBD2. The CDR3 runs to 20 residues. J gave up 1 base and V 5 bases, and 20 bases lay outside the gene matches. The germline CDR1 and CDR2 sequences are MNHEY and SVGAGI. The CDR3 DNA sequence: TGTGCCAGCAGTCCCCTCGGGATGGCGGGAGGGTCCCTCCTCCAAGAGACCCAGTACTTC. Translating it yields CASSPLGMAGGSLLQETQYF.

This clonotype was seen only a few times. V is TRBV7-2 and J is TRBJ2-7; 7 bases fit TRBD1. CDR1 is SGHTA, CDR2 FQGNSA, per germline. This CDR3 has 16 amino acids. Trimming cost V 3 bases and J 4 bases; bases outside gene matches: 12. CDR3 sequence: CASSFSSTGVGYEQYF. The CDR3 DNA reads as TGTGCCAGCAGCTTTTCGAGCACAGGGGTTGGTTACGAGCAGTACTTC.

This clonotype was counted at least ten times. V gene TRBV18 combines with J gene TRBJ2-7, with D possibly being TRBD1 or TRBD2 (5 bases each). Trimming took 6 bases from V and 3 from J, leaving 15 bases between them. This CDR3 contains 14 residues. Germline values: CDR1 KGHSH, CDR2 LQKENI. The CDR3 DNA reads TGTGCCAGCTCGCCGACAGAGGGAAGCTACGAGCAGTACTTC. Protein: CASSPTEGSYEQYF.

Only a few counts were recorded for this clonotype. The chain employs TRBV2 and TRBJ2-1; TRBD2 matches 12 bases. CDR3 length equals 18 residues. Germline V gives CDR1 SNHLY, CDR2 FYNNEI. Trimming cost V 10 bases and J 0 bases; bases outside gene matches: 13. CDR3 nucleotides: TGTGCCAACTCCAAAAGGACTAGCGGGGACCCCTCCTACAATGAGCAGTTCTTC. It encodes CANSKRTSGDPSYNEQFF.

This clonotype was picked up many times. This chain uses TRBV7-9 with TRBJ2-7; a possible D gene is TRBD2 (5 bases). Per germline, CDR1 SEHNR and CDR2 FQNEAQ (reference sequence). The V end was cut by 8 bases, the J end by 3 bases, with 11 bases between. This CDR3 region has 12 residues. Written as DNA, the CDR3 is TGTGCCAGCTCACGGAGCGGCTACGAGCAGTACTTC. It codes for CASSRSGYEQYF.

This clonotype was seen ten or more times. This sequence joins TRBV20-1 and TRBJ2-7, with D possibly being TRBD1 or TRBD2 (5 bases each). V was clipped by 6 bases and J by 0 bases, with 18 bases between them. Germline V gene data show CDR1 as DFQATT and CDR2 as SNEGSKA (reference sequence). This CDR3 has 15 residues. CDR3 nucleotides: TGCAGTGCCCCGAGGGCCGGGACCGGCTCCTACGAGCAGTACTTC. It specifies CSAPRAGTGSYEQYF.

The chain carries TRBV20-1 and TRBJ2-7, with TRBD2 matching over 10 bases. J gave up 5 bases and V 3 bases, and 10 bases lay outside the gene matches. Germline lookup yields CDR1 DFQATT and CDR2 SNEGSKA (reference sequence). There are 15 residues in the CDR3. The CDR3 reads CSARWASGSSHEQYF. The CDR3 DNA follows: TGCAGTGCTAGGTGGGCTAGCGGGAGTTCGCACGAGCAGTACTTC.

This clonotype ranks as medium-sized (0.01 to 0.1%). The chain uses TRBV7-8 and TRBJ2-3; a possible D gene is TRBD2 (6 bases). CDR1 and CDR2 (germline): SGHVS, FQNEAQ. The germline V and J ends were trimmed by 2 bases and 0 bases, with 9 bases remaining between them. This CDR3 has 15 amino acids. The CDR3 here is CASSLRGMSTDTQYF. In DNA, the CDR3 is TGTGCCAGCAGCTTACGCGGGATGAGCACAGATACGCAGTATTTT. The whole variable domain, remainder taken from reference TRBV7-8 and TRBJ2-3, is GAGVSQSPRYKVAKRGQDVALRCDPISGHVSLFWYQQALGQGPEFLTYFQNEAQLDKSGLPSDRFFAERPEGSVSTLKIQRTQQEDSAVYLCASSLRGMSTDTQYFGPGTRLTVL.

The chain joins TRBV30 to TRBJ1-1; D is unresolved. The CDR3 extends over 12 amino acids. Trimming took 7 bases from V and 1 from J, leaving 10 bases between them. Germline CDR1 reads GTSNPN; CDR2 reads SVGIG (reference sequence). In DNA form, the CDR3 reads TGTGCCTATACACCAGGGAACACTGAAGCTTTCTTT. It translates to CAYTPGNTEAFF.

This clonotype was seen at least ten times. CDR3 sequence: CASSPTSGLTDTQYF. As DNA, the CDR3 is TGCGCCAGCAGCCCGACTAGCGGGCTCACAGATACGCAGTATTTT. The J gene is TRBJ2-3, the V gene TRBV5-1; 10 nucleotides align to TRBD2. J was trimmed by 2 bases and V by 4 bases; bases with no gene match: 4. The V gene's germline CDR1 is SGHRS and CDR2 YFSETQ. The CDR3 is 15 amino acids.